A single T cell receptor beta chain is shown here with its context. Its specificity is unknown. The data originate from a study of beta chain features in type 1 diabetes. Findings of the study overall: It was not settled here whether HLA type affects TCRB rearrangement. For patients, the naive, central memory and Treg TCRB repertoires appeared more alike than for healthy donors. A pattern of fewer insertions and more deletions at VDJ junctions was seen in type 1 diabetes patients.

Sequencing targeted expressed TCRB transcripts, as all isolated RNA had been reverse transcribed. Libraries were prepared by immunoSEQ multiplex PCR; TCRdb keeps only in-frame clonotypes and omits some of them. The profile shows about 240,000 clones, about 30% of them singletons. The V and J ends lost 6 bases and 5 bases respectively, with 7 bases between them. CDR3 length equals 11 residues. Germline V gives CDR1 SNHLY, CDR2 FYNNEI. Sort purity for all populations was recorded as exceeding 98%. The J gene is TRBJ2-5, the V gene TRBV2; perhaps TRBD2 as D (5 bases). The TCR was taken from a man aged 25 to 40 in good health. Source material: central memory CD4+ T cells from blood. This CDR3 is CASRRGETQYF. The CDR3 DNA is TGTGCCAGCAGACGCGGGGAGACCCAGTACTTC. Drawing the rest from reference TRBV2 and TRBJ2-5, the complete variable domain is EPEVTQTPSHQVTQMGQEVILRCVPISNHLYFYWYRQILGQKVEFLVSFYNNEISEKSEIFDDQFSVERPDGSNFTLKIRSTKLEDSAMYFCASRRGETQYFGPGTRLLVL.